The 11 T cell receptor beta chains below come from one sample, sequenced in a study of beta chain features in type 1 diabetes (dated by TCRdb to the late 2010s). The study at large found these results: A moderate but significant shortening of TCRB CDR3 length was observed in type 1 diabetes patients in all four CD4+ subsets.

The library was produced with the immunoSEQ multiplex PCR assay. The entire amount of isolated RNA was reverse transcribed using the High Capacity cDNA Reverse Transcription Kit, so the sequenced TCRB transcripts were expressed ones. The source is immuneACCESS, and TCRdb retained only in-frame sequences with V and J called. Part of the clones is not carried over; for the studies checked, unresolved V genes explain less than half of this, and the remainder is unexplained. The sample records approximately 600,000 clones, roughly an eighth of which are singletons. Approximately 0.11% of the sample is taken by the ten largest. No antigen has been identified for these receptors. The specimen sequenced was naive CD4+ T cells from blood. The cell subset or site label, as the study defines it: true naive CD4+ T cells. These receptors were collected from a man aged 25 to 40 with type 1 diabetes.

V and J are TRBV5-1 and TRBJ2-3; unclear D gene. The CDR3 is 14 amino acids. The V end was cut by 3 bases, the J end by 2 bases, with 10 bases between. Germline lookup yields CDR1 SGHRS and CDR2 YFSETQ. The CDR3 spells CASSWRSHTDTQYF. The CDR3 region has the DNA TGCGCCAGCAGCTGGCGCAGCCACACAGATACGCAGTATTTT.

This clone was seen only a few times. The V call is TRBV5-1, the J call TRBJ2-7; D remains unclear. This CDR3 comprises 15 residues. Germline V lookup: CDR1 SGHRS, CDR2 YFSETQ. Deletions cut 0 bases from V and 3 bases from J, with 13 bases between. The CDR3 DNA is TGCGCCAGCAGCTTGGAACTCGGCAAGTACTACGAGCAGTACTTC. Translated: CASSLELGKYYEQYF.

The chain couples TRBV7-2 to TRBJ2-3; 8 bases map to TRBD2. V was pared by 3 bases and J by 4 bases, with 12 bases of the junction left unmatched. Germline V CDR1 and CDR2: SGHTA, FQGNSA. The CDR3 spans 17 residues. The CDR3 nucleotides are TGTGCCAGCAGCTTTCTTCCCGGAGTAGCGGGGTCAGATACGCAGTATTTT. Its protein is CASSFLPGVAGSDTQYF.

V gene TRBV29-1 combines with J gene TRBJ2-5; D unclear. The germline V and J ends were trimmed by 6 bases and 0 bases, with 8 bases remaining between them. This CDR3 is 12 amino acids long. Per the germline V gene, CDR1 is SQVTM and CDR2 is ANQGSEA. CDR3 DNA: TGCAGCGTCAGGACGGACCAAGAGACCCAGTACTTC. This encodes CSVRTDQETQYF.

In this sample, this clone turned up a few times. The chain couples TRBV23-1 to TRBJ2-4; D unresolved. TRBV23-1 is labeled an ORF, and its function is uncertain. Trimming took off 7 bases at V and 1 base at J, with 8 bases between the two ends. The CDR3 loop spans 13 amino acids. This chain's CDR3 is CASNRAAKNIQYF. The DNA of the CDR3 is TGCGCCAGCAATCGTGCGGCCAAAAACATTCAGTACTTC.

The CDR3 here is CASSRPGAFPNEQFF. In nucleotides, the CDR3 is TGTGCCAGCAGCCGCCCGGGGGCCTTTCCGAATGAGCAGTTCTTC. The chain uses TRBV7-2 and TRBJ2-1; D may be TRBD1 or TRBD2 (6 bases each). Germline V lookup: CDR1 SGHTA, CDR2 FQGNSA. The CDR3 loop spans 15 amino acids. Trimming took 5 bases from V and 7 from J, leaving 18 bases between them.

The gene calls are TRBV7-9 and TRBJ2-7; TRBD1 agrees at 7 bases. V was pared by 4 bases and J by 1 base, with 7 bases of the junction left unmatched. Germline CDR1 reads SEHNR; CDR2 reads FQNEAQ (reference sequence). The CDR3 extends over 15 amino acids. The CDR3 region is CASSSWTGSSYEQYF. As DNA, the CDR3 is TGTGCCAGCAGCTCTTGGACAGGTTCTTCCTACGAGCAGTACTTC.

The chain has TRBV4-1 and TRBJ1-6; D perhaps matches TRBD1 (5 bases). Deletions cut 4 bases from V and 6 bases from J, with 16 bases between. The CDR3 sequence is 16 residues long. Germline loops: CDR1 MGHRA, CDR2 YSYEKL. CDR3 region: CASSRPTGLANSPLHF. DNA for the CDR3: TGCGCCAGCAGCCGACCCACGGGGCTGGCTAATTCACCCCTCCACTTT.

This clone is a singleton in its sample. The rearrangement links TRBV6-5 to TRBJ2-7, with 9 bases fitting TRBD1. This CDR3 is 15 amino acids long. V gave up 0 bases and J gave up 4 bases; unmatched junction bases: 4. Germline loops: CDR1 MNHEY, CDR2 SVGAGI. The CDR3 protein is CASSYSWTGEYEQYF. DNA of the CDR3: TGTGCCAGCAGTTACTCCTGGACAGGGGAATACGAGCAGTACTTC.

This clone was seen a few times. V gene TRBV7-3 combines with J gene TRBJ2-1, with TRBD1 matching 9 bases. Trimming took 5 bases from V and 7 from J; bases not matched to a gene: 12. CDR1 and CDR2 from the germline V gene are SGHTA and FQGTGA. The CDR3 has 16 residues. This CDR3 is CASSRSVGQGMNEQFF. The CDR3 DNA is TGTGCCAGCAGCCGATCAGTCGGACAGGGGATGAATGAGCAGTTCTTC.

The chain employs TRBV5-4 and TRBJ2-1; D unresolved. Trimming stripped 7 bases from V and 10 bases from J, with 24 bases between. This CDR3 region has 15 residues. Looked up from germline, CDR1 is SGHNT and CDR2 is YYREEE (reference sequence). The DNA for the CDR3 is TGTGCCAGCTCCGCGCCACCTACTACCCCACCGGAGCAGTTCTTC. Residues: CASSAPPTTPPEQFF.